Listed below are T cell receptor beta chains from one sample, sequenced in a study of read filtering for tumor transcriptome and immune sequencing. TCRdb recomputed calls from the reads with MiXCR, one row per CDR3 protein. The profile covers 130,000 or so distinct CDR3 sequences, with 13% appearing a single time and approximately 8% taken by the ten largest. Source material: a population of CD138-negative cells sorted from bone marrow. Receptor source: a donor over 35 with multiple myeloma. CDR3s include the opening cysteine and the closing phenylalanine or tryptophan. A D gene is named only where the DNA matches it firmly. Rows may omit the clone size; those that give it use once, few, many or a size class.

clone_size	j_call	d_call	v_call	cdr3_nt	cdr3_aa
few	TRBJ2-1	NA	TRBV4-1	TGCGCCAGCAGCCAAGTCTCTGGGGCTGGCGGGTACAACGAGCAGTTCTTC	CASSQVSGAGGYNEQFF
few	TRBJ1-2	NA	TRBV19	TGTGCCAGTAGTATCCCCGGGGCACTCAAAGGCTACACCTTC	CASSIPGALKGYTF
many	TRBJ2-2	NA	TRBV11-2	TGTGCCAGCAGCATCCCGGGGCCCGGGGAGCTGTTTTTT	CASSIPGPGELFF
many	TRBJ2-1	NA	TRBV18	TGTGCCAGCTCGCAGGGCCGGGACCACCTCTTCTTAGAGCAGTTCTTC	CASSQGRDHLFLEQFF
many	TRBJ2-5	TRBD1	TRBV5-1	TGCGCCAGCACAGGGGGCTTGTACCAAGAGACCCAGTACTTC	CASTGGLYQETQYF
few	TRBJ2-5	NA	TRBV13	TGTGCCAGCAGCCCCCCCAGAAGCGAGAAACAAGAGACCCAGTACTTC	CASSPPRSEKQETQYF
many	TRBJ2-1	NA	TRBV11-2	TGTGCCAGCAGCTCTAGGCTTGTATACAATGAGCAGTTCTTC	CASSSRLVYNEQFF
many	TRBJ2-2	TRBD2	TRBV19	TGTGCCAGTAGTATAGATTTCAGCGGGAGGAACACCGGGGAGCTGTTTTTT	CASSIDFSGRNTGELFF
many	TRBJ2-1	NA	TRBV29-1	TGCAGCGTTGAAGATCCGGCGGATGAGCAGTTCTTC	CSVEDPADEQFF
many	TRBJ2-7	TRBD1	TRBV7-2	TGTGCCAGCAGCTCAACCGGGACAGCGTACTACGAGCAGTACTTC	CASSSTGTAYYEQYF
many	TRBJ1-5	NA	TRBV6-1	TGTGCCAGCAGGCCAAAGGTTGTGAGCAATCAGCCCCAGCATTTT	CASRPKVVSNQPQHF
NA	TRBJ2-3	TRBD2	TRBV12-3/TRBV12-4	TGTGCCAGCAGTTTAGCGAGGACTAGCGGGACGCGCACAGATACGCAGTATTTT	CASSLARTSGTRTDTQYF
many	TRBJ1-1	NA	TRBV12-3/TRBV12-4	TGTGCCAGCAGTTTTTCCCGTGGGCTCACTGAAGCTTTCTTT	CASSFSRGLTEAFF
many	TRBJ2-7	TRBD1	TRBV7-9	TGTGCCAGCAGCTCTCGGGACAGTGTCACCTACGAGCAGTACTTC	CASSSRDSVTYEQYF
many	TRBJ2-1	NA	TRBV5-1	TGCGCCAGCTGTTTCGGGTTAGGAGGGTACAATGAGCAGTTCTTC	CASCFGLGGYNEQFF
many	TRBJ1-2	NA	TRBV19	TGTGCCAGTAGTATCCAGGGAGAAAGGACTAACTATGGCTACACCTTC	CASSIQGERTNYGYTF
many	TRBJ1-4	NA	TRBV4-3	TGCGCCAGCAGCCTTGGGGGGGGTCTTCGGGAAAAACTGTTTTTT	CASSLGGGLREKLFF
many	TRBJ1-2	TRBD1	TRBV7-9	TGTGCCAGCAGCTCCGGGACAGGGGAGACCTATGGCTACACCTTC	CASSSGTGETYGYTF
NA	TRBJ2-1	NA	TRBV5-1	TGCGCCAGCAGCTCCGACAGGATTGGGTACAATGAGCAGTTCTTC	CASSSDRIGYNEQFF
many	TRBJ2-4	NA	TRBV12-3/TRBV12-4	TGTGCCAGCAGTTTCGGGATCAGCCCCAAAAACATTCAGTACTTC	CASSFGISPKNIQYF